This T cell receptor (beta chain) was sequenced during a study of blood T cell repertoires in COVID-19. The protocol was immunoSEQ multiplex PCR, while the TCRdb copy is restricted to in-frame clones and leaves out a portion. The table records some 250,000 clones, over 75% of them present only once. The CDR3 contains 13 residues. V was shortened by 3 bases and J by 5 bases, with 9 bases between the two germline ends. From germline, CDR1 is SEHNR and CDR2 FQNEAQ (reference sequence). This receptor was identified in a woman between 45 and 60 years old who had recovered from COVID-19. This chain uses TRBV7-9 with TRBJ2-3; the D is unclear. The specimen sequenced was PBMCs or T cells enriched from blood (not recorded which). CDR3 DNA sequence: TGTGCCAGCAGCTTTACGAGTGGAGATACGCAGTATTTT. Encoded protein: CASSFTSGDTQYF.